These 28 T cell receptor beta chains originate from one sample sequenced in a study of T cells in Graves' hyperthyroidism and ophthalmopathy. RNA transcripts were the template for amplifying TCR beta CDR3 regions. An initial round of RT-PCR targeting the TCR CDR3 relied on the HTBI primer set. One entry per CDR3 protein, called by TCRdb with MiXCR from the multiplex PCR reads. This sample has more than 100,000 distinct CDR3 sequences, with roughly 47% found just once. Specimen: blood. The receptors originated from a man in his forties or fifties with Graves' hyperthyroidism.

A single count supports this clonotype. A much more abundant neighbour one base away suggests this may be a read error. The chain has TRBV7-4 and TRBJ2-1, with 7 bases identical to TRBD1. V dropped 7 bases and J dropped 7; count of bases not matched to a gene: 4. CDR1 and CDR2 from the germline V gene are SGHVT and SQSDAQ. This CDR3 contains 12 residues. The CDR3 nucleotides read TGTGCCAGCAAACAGGGGCAGAATGAGCAGTTCTTC. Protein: CASKQGQNEQFF. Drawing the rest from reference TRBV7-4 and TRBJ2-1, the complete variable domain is GAGVSQSPRYKVAKRGRDVALRCDSISGHVTLYWYRQTLGQGSEVLTYSQSDAQRDKSGRPSGRFSAERPERSVSTLKIQRTEQGDSAVYLCASKQGQNEQFFGPGTRLTVL.

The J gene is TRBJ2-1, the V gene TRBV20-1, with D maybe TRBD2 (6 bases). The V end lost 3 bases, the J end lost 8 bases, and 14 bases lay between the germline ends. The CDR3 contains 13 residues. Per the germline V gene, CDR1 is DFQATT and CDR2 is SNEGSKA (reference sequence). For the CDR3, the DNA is TGCAGTGCTAGGGGGGTTAGCGGCCATGAGCAGTTCTTC. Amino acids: CSARGVSGHEQFF.

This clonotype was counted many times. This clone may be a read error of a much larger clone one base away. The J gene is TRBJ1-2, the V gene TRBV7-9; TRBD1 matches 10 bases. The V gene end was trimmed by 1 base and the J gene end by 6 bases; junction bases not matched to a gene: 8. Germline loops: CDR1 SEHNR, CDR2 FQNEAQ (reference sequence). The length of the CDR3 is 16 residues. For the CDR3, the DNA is TGTGCCAGCAGCTTAGGTTATGACAGGGGGCCACATGGCTACACCTTC. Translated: CASSLGYDRGPHGYTF.

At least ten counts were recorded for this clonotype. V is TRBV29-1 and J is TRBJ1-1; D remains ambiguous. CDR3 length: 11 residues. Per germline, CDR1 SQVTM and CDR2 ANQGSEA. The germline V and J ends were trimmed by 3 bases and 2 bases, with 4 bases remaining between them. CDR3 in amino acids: CSVDGNTEAFF. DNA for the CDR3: TGCAGCGTTGACGGTAACACTGAAGCTTTCTTT.

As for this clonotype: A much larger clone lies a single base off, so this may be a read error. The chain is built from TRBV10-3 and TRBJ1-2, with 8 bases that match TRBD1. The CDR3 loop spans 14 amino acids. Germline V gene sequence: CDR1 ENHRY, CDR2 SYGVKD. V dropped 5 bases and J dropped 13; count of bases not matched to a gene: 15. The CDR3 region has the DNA TGTGCCATCAGTCCGGCCCCAAATGCAGGGGGCCTCACCTTC. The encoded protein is CAISPAPNAGGLTF.

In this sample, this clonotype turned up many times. CDR3 nucleotides: TGTGCCAGCAGAAACGGACGGGAAAACTATATGCCCCAGCATTTT. Its translation: CASRNGRENYMPQHF. The chain employs TRBV12-3 or TRBV12-4 and TRBJ1-5; no clear D gene. Deletions cut 6 bases from V and 9 bases from J, with 21 bases between. CDR3 length equals 15 residues.

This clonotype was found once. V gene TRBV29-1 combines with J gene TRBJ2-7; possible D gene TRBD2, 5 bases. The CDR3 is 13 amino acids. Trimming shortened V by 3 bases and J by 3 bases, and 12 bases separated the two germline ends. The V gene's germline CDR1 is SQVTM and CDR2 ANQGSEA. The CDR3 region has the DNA TGCAGCGTTGAGGGCGGTCGGGGCTACGAGCAGTACTTC. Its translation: CSVEGGRGYEQYF.

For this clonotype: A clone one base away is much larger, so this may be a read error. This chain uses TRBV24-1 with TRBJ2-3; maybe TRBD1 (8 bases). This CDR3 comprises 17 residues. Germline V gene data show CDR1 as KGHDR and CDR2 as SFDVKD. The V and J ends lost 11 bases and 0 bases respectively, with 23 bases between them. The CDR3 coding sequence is TGTGCCAGCGGTCCTCACAGGGGGGGGACTAGCACAGATACGCAGTATTTT. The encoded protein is CASGPHRGGTSTDTQYF.

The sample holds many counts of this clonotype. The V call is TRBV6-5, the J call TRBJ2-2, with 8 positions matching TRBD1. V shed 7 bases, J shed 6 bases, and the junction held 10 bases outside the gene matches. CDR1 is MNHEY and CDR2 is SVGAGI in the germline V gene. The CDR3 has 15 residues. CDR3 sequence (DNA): TGTGCCAGCAAAGACCGGGACAGGAATCCCGGGGAGCTGTTTTTT. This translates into CASKDRDRNPGELFF.

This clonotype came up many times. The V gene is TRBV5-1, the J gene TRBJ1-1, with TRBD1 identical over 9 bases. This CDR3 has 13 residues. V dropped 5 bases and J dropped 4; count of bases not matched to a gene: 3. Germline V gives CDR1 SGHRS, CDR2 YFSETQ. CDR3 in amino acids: CASRQTGGTEAFF. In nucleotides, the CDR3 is TGCGCCAGCAGGCAGACAGGGGGCACTGAAGCTTTCTTT.

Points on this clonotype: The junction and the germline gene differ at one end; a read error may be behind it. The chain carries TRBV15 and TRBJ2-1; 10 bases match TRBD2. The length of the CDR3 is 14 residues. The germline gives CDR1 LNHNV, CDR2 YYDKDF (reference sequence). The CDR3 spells CATVIAGGPNGQFF. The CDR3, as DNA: TGTGCCACCGTTATAGCGGGAGGACCGAATGGGCAGTTCTTC.

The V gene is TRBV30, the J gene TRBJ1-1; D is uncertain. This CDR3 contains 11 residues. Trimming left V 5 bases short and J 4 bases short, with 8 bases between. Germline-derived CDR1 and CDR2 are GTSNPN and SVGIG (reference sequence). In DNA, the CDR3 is TGTGCCTGGGTACAAAGCACTGAAGCTTTCTTT. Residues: CAWVQSTEAFF. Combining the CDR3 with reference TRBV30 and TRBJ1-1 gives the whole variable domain SQTIHQWPATLVQPVGSPLSLECTVEGTSNPNLYWYRQAAGRGLQLLFYSVGIGQISSEVPQNLSASRPQDRQFILSSKKLLLSDSGFYLCAWVQSTEAFFGQGTRLTVV.

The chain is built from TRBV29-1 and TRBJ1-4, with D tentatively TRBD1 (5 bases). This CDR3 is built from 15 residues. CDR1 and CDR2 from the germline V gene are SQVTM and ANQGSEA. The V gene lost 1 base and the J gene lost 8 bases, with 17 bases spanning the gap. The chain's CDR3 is CSVEVWEGIREKLFF. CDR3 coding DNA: TGCAGCGTTGAAGTTTGGGAGGGGATAAGGGAAAAACTGTTTTTT.

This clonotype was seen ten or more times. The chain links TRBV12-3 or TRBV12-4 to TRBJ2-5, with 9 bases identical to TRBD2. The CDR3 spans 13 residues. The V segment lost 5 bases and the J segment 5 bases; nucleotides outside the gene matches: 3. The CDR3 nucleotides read TGTGCCAGCAGTAGCGGGAGGCGGGAGACCCAGTACTTC. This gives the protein CASSSGRRETQYF.

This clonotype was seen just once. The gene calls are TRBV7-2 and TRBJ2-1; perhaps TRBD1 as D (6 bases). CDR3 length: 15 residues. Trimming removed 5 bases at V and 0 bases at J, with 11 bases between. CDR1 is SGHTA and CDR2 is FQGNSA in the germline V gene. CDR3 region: CASSLGAHSYNEQFF. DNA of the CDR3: TGTGCCAGCAGCCTGGGGGCCCACTCCTACAATGAGCAGTTCTTC.

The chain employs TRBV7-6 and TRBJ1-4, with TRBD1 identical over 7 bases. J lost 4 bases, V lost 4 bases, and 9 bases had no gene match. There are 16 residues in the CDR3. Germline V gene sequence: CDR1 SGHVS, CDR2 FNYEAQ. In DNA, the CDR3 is TGTGCCAGCAGCTCCGCCACAGGGGCTGTTAATGAAAAACTGTTTTTT. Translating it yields CASSSATGAVNEKLFF.

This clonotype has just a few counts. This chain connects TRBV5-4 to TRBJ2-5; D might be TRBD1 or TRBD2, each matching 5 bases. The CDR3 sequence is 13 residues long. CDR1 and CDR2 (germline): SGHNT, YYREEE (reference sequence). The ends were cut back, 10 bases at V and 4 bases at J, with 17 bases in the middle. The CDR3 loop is CAAQGSGRETQYF. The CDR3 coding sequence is TGTGCCGCCCAGGGTTCGGGGCGAGAGACCCAGTACTTC.

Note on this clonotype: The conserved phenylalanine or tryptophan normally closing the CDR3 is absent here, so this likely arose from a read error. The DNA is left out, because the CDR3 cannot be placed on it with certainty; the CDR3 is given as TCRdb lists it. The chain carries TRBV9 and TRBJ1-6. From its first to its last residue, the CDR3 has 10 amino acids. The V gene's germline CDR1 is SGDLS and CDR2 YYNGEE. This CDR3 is CASSVDEVNY.

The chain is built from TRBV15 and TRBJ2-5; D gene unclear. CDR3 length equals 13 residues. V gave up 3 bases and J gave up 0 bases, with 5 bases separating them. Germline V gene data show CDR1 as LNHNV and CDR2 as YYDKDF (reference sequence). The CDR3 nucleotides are TGTGCCACCAGCAGTCCGAACCAAGAGACCCAGTACTTC. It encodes CATSSPNQETQYF. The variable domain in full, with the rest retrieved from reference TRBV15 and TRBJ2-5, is DAMVIQNPRYQVTQFGKPVTLSCSQTLNHNVMYWYQQKSSQAPKLLFHYYDKDFNNEADTPDNFQSRRPNTSFCFLDIRSPGLGDTAMYLCATSSPNQETQYFGPGTRLLVL.

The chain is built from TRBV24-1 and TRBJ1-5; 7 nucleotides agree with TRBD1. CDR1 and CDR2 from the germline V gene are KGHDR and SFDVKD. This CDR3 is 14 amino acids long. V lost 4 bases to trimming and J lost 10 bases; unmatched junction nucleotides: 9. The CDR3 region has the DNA TGTGCCACCAGTGAACGTACAGGGGAGCGCCCCCAGCATTTT. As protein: CATSERTGERPQHF.

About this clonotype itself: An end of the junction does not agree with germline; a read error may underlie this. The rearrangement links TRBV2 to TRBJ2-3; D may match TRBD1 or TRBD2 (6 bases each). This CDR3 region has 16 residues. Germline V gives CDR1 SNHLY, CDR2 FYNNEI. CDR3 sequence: CASSEPGASPADTLYF. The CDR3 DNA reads TGTGCCAGCAGTGAACCGGGGGCTAGCCCCGCAGATACGCTGTATTTT.

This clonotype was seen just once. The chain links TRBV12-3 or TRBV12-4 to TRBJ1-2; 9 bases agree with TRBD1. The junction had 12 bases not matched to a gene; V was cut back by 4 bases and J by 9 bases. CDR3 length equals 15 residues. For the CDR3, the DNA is TGTGCCAGCAGTTCCCCCGGGACAGGGACCAACAGCTACACCTTC. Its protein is CASSSPGTGTNSYTF.

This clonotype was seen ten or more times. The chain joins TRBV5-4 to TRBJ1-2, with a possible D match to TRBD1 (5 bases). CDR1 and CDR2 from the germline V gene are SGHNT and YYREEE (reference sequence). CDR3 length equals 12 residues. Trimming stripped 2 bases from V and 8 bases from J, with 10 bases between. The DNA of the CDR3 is TGTGCCAGCAGCTTTCAGGGTGGCGGCTACACCTTC. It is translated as CASSFQGGGYTF.

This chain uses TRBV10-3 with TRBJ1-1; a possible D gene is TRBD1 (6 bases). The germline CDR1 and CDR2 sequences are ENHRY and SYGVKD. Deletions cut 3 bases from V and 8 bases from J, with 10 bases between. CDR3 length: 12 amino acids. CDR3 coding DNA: TGTGCCATCAGTGACGACGACAGGGAAGCTTTCTTT. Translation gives CAISDDDREAFF.

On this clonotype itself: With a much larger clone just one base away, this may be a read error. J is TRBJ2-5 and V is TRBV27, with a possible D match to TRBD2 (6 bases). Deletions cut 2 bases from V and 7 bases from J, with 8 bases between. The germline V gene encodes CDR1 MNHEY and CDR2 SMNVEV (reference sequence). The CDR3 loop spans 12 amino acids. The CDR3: CASSLRGRTQYF. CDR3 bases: TGTGCCAGCAGTTTACGGGGGAGGACCCAGTACTTC.

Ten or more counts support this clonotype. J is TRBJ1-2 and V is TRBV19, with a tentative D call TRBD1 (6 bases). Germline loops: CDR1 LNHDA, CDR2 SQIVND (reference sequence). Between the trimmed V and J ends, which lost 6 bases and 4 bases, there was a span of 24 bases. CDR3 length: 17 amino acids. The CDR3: CASSSARQAGQSYGYTF. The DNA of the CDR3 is TGTGCCAGTAGCTCCGCCCGACAGGCCGGACAATCCTATGGCTACACCTTC.

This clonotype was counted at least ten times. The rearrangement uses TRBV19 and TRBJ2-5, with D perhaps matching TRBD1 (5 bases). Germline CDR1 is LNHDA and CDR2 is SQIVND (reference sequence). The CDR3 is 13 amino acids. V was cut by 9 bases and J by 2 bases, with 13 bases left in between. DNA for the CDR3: TGTGCCAGCCAGCGACAGCTACAAGAGACCCAGTACTTC. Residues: CASQRQLQETQYF.

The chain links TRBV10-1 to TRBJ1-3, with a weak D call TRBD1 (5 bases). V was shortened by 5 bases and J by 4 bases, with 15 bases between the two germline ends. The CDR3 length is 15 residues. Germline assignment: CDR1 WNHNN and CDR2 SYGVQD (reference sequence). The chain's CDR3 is CASSPSRGDGNTIYF. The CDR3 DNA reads TGCGCCAGCAGTCCATCCAGAGGGGACGGAAACACCATATATTTT.